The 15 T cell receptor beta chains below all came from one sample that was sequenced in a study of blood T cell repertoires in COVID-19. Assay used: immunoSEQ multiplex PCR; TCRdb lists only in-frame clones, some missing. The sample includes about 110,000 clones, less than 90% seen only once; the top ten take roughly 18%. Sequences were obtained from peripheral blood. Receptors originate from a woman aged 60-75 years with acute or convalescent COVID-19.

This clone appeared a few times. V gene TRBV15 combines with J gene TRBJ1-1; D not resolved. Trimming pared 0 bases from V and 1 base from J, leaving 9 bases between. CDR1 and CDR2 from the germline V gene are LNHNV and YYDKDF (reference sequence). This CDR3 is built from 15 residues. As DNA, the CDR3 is TGTGCCACCAGCAGAGAGGCCCTAGGGAACACTGAAGCTTTCTTT. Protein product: CATSREALGNTEAFF. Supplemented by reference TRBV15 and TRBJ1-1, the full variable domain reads DAMVIQNPRYQVTQFGKPVTLSCSQTLNHNVMYWYQQKSSQAPKLLFHYYDKDFNNEADTPDNFQSRRPNTSFCFLDIRSPGLGDTAMYLCATSREALGNTEAFFGQGTRLTVV.

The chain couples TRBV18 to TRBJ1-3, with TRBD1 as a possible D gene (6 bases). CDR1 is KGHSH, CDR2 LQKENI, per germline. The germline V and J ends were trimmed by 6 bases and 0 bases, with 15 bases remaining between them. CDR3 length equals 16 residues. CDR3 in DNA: TGTGCCAGCTCGCCCCGACAGGACCCCTCTGGAAACACCATATATTTT. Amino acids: CASSPRQDPSGNTIYF.

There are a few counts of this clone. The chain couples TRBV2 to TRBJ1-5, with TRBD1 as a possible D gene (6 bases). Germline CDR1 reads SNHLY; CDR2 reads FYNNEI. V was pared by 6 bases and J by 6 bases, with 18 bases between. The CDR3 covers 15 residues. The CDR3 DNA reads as TGTGCCAGCAGCGTAAACCCCGGACAGTTTCAGCCCCAGCATTTT. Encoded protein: CASSVNPGQFQPQHF.

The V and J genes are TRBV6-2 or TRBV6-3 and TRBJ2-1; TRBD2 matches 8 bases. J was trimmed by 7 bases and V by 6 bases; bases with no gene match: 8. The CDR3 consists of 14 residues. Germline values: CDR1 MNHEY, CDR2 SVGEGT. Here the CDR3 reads CASSPSGLPNEQFF. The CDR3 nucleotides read TGTGCCAGCAGCCCTAGCGGGTTGCCAAATGAGCAGTTCTTC.

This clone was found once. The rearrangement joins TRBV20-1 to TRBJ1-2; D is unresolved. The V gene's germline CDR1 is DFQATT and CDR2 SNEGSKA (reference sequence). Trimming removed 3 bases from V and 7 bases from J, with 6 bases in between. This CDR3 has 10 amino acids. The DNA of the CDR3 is TGCAGTGCTAGGGTCGGTGGCTACACCTTC. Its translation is CSARVGGYTF.

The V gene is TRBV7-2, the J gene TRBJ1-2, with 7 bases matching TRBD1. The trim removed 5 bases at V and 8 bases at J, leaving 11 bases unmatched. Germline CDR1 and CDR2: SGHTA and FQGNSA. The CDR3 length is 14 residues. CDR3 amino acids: CASSPRDSPSGYTF. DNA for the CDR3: TGTGCCAGCAGCCCCCGGGACAGCCCGAGCGGCTACACCTTC.

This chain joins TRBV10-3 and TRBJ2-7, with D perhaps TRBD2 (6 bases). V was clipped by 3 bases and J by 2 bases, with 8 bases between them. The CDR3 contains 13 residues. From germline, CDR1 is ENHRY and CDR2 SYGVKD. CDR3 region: CAISDGRTYEQYF. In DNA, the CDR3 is TGTGCCATCAGTGACGGGAGAACCTACGAGCAGTACTTC.

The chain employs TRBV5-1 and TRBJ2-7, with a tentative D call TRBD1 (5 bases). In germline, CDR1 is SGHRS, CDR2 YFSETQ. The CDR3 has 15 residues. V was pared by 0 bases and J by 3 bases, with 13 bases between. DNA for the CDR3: TGCGCCAGCAGCTTGGGTAGGGGTAGGATCTACGAGCAGTACTTC. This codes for CASSLGRGRIYEQYF. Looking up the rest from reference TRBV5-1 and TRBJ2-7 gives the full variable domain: KAGVTQTPRYLIKTRGQQVTLSCSPISGHRSVSWYQQTPGQGLQFLFEYFSETQRNKGNFPGRFSGRQFSNSRSEMNVSTLELGDSALYLCASSLGRGRIYEQYFGPGTRLTVT.

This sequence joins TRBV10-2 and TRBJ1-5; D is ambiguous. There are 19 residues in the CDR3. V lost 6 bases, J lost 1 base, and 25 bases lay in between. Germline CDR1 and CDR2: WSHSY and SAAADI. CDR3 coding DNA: TGCGCCAGCAGCAGTGACCTCAAGGACTATAGCGGGAGCAATCAGCCCCAGCATTTT. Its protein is CASSSDLKDYSGSNQPQHF.

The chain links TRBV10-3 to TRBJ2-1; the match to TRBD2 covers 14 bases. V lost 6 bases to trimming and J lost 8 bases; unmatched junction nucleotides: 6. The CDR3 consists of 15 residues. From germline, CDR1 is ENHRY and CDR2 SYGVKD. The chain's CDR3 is CAIRSTSGRGYEQFF. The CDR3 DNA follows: TGTGCCATCAGGTCGACTAGCGGGAGGGGTTATGAGCAGTTCTTC.

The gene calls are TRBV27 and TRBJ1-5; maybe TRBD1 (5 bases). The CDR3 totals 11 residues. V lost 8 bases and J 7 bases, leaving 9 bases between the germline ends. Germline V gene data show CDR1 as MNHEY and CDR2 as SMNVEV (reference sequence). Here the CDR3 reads CASCGGQPQHF. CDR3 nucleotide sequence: TGTGCCAGCTGTGGGGGGCAGCCCCAGCATTTT.

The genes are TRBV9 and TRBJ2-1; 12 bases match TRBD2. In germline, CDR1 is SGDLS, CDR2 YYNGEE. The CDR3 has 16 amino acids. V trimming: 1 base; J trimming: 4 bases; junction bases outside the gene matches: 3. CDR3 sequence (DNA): TGTGCCAGCAGCGTAACAGGACTAGCGGGGTACAATGAGCAGTTCTTC. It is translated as CASSVTGLAGYNEQFF.

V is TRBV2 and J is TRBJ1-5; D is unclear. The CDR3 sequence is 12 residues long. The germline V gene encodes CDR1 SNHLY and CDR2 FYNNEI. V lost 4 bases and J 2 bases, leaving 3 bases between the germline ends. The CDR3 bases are TGTGCCAGCAGTGGCGGCAATCAGCCCCAGCATTTT. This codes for CASSGGNQPQHF.

The CDR3 DNA is TGTGCCAGCAGCCAAGAGCTCGGACAGACTTTTGAGCAGTACTTC. It is translated as CASSQELGQTFEQYF. V is TRBV4-2 and J is TRBJ2-7, with a weak D call TRBD1 (6 bases). V was pared by 0 bases and J by 7 bases, with 16 bases between. This CDR3 region has 15 residues. The germline V gene has CDR1 LGHNA and CDR2 YNFKEQ.

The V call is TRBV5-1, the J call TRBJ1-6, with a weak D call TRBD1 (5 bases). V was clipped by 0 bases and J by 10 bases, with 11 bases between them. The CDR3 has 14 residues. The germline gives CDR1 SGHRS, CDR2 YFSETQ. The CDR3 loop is CASSLDLGGSPLHF. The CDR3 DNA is TGCGCCAGCAGCTTGGATCTGGGGGGGTCACCCCTCCACTTT.